This T cell receptor beta chain is drawn from a study of OX40 agonist ivuxolimab in advanced cancers. Broadly, across the study: Ivuxolimab was a fully human IgG2 agonistic monoclonal antibody targeting the costimulatory receptor OX40 (CD134). Intravenous ivuxolimab was administered to patients every 2 weeks at six dose levels: 0.01, 0.1, 0.3, 1.5, 3 and 10 mg/kg. Among the 50 to 55 dose-escalation patients, 19 had hepatocellular carcinoma, roughly 15 melanoma, 9 renal cell carcinoma and 9 head and neck cancer. In the dose-escalation cohort, 82.7% of patients were male, and the mean age was about 55 years, with a range of 23 to 79. Patients were allowed to have had prior anti-PD-1, anti-PD-L1 or anti-CTLA-4 therapy, and approximately 40% of the dose-escalation patients had been treated with checkpoint inhibitors. Partial responses were achieved by three dose-escalation patients, of whom one had hepatocellular carcinoma and two had cutaneous melanoma. The point of sequencing TCRbeta in the periphery was to test whether ivuxolimab changed TCR sequence diversity and drove clonal T-cell expansion. The paper describes the monotherapy dose-escalation part (N of about 57 patients) of the phase I trial of ivuxolimab.

For sequencing of the TCRbeta CDR3 region, genomic DNA was extracted from the sorted cells. The immunoSEQ Assay was used for sequencing of TCRbeta CDR3 regions. TCRdb's version of the immuneACCESS table is confined to in-frame rearrangements and falls short of the full clone set. An unresolved V gene accounts for under half of the shortfall where checked; the remainder is of unknown origin. The sample records some 99,000 clones, roughly 91% of which are singletons. The ten largest clones take up 1.5% to 2% of the sample. Overall study results and their limits: Low levels of normalized T-cell clonal expansion were also shown by some nonresponding patients. The antigen specificity of the peripheral T cells that underwent clonal expansion was not determined. After ivuxolimab, CD8+ T cells had more expanded clones than CD4+ T cells on average. At doses of 0.1 to 3.0 mg/kg, clonal expansion of both CD4+ and CD8+ T cells in blood was seen between baseline and week 6. Partial responders in the 0.1-3.0 mg/kg groups had among the lowest normalized peripheral clonal expansion, especially among CD8+ T cells.

In regard to this clone: The clone's antigen remains unknown. No base-level quality is on record; no much larger clone is a single base apart.

The trial excluded patients who had a history of autoimmune disease or who were on systemic immunosuppression. Peripheral blood for TCR sequencing was collected from all dose cohorts at baseline, on cycle 4 day 1, and on cycle 7 day 1. Samples were obtained from an open-label, multicenter, first-in-human phase I dose-escalation trial of ivuxolimab. The trial enrolled adults with locally advanced or metastatic head and neck squamous cell, hepatocellular, melanoma or renal cell carcinoma. Before TCR sequencing, CD4+ T cells and CD8+ T cells from peripheral blood were sorted into separate populations. Based on the germline V gene, the CDR1 and CDR2 sequences are SGHAT and FQNNGV. The CDR3 sequence holds 19 residues, the cysteine and phenylalanine included. The CDR3 DNA has 57 bases and is translated from base 1. Relative to germline, V is 1 base shorter and J is 0 bases shorter, with 22 bases between their ends.

Sequenced here: CD4+ or CD8+ T cells sorted from blood, sampled in a trial of the OX40 agonist ivuxolimab. The rearrangement joined TRBV11-2 to TRBJ2-7, with a weak D call of TRBD1 (5 bases match). The source is an adult with an advanced solid tumor such as melanoma, head and neck, liver or kidney cancer. In nucleotide form, the sequence is TGTGCCAGCAGCTTAGGCCGGGCCCAGGGCCCCCTGGTCTCCTACGAGCAGTACTTC. This codes for CASSLGRAQGPLVSYEQYF.